Below are 25 T cell receptor beta chains sequenced from a single sample in a study of cytomegalovirus exposure and HLA in healthy donors. The PCR employed 60 Vbeta primers together with 13 Jbeta primers. Sequenced by immunoSEQ multiplex PCR; TCRdb stores in-frame clones only, minus some. Here the sample spans 95,000 to 100,000 clones, roughly 79% being singletons. The sample comprised PBMCs. The receptors originated from a woman aged 40-49 years in good health and CMV-seronegative.

The chain joins TRBV5-5 to TRBJ2-3; 7 bases fit TRBD2. V shed 3 bases, J shed 5 bases, and the junction held 6 bases outside the gene matches. CDR3 length: 14 residues. CDR1 is SGHKS and CDR2 is YYEKEE in the germline V gene (reference sequence). The CDR3 DNA reads as TGTGCCAGCAGCTCTGAGGGGAGGGGAGATACGCAGTATTTT. The encoded protein is CASSSEGRGDTQYF.

This chain connects TRBV10-3 to TRBJ1-4; perhaps TRBD1 as D (5 bases). The germline V and J ends were trimmed by 2 bases and 3 bases, with 7 bases remaining between them. This CDR3 is built from 14 residues. The germline CDR1 and CDR2 sequences are ENHRY and SYGVKD. CDR3 sequence: CAISEGASNEKLFF. DNA of the CDR3: TGTGCCATCAGTGAGGGGGCCTCTAATGAAAAACTGTTTTTT.

This clone was observed once. The chain couples TRBV4-2 to TRBJ2-2, with 8 positions matching TRBD1. This CDR3 comprises 15 residues. V lost 4 bases, J lost 6 bases, and 7 bases stayed unmatched. CDR1 and CDR2 from the germline V gene are LGHNA and YNFKEQ. This CDR3 is CASSRGTGSAGELFF. The DNA for the CDR3 is TGTGCCAGCAGCCGGGGGACAGGTAGTGCCGGGGAGCTGTTTTTT.

V is TRBV5-1 and J is TRBJ1-1, with a possible D match to TRBD1 (6 bases). Trimming cost V 3 bases and J 1 base, with 16 bases left between them. The CDR3 has 16 residues. CDR1 is SGHRS, CDR2 YFSETQ, per germline. This CDR3 reads CASSSRGHRPNTEAFF. In nucleotides, the CDR3 is TGCGCCAGCAGCTCTCGGGGACACCGACCGAACACTGAAGCTTTCTTT.

The gene calls are TRBV6-5 and TRBJ1-4; 11 nucleotides match TRBD1. This CDR3 comprises 15 residues. Germline CDR1 and CDR2: MNHEY and SVGAGI. J lost 8 bases, V lost 5 bases, and 7 bases had no gene match. The CDR3 protein is CASSGPGQGEEKLFF. CDR3 bases: TGTGCCAGCAGTGGACCGGGACAGGGGGAGGAAAAACTGTTTTTT.

The J gene is TRBJ2-7, the V gene TRBV9; D gene ambiguous. The CDR3 totals 14 residues. V was shortened by 3 bases and J by 0 bases, with 10 bases between the two germline ends. Looked up from germline, CDR1 is SGDLS and CDR2 is YYNGEE. CDR3 in amino acids: CASSAEVGSYEQYF. The CDR3 DNA reads TGTGCCAGCAGCGCAGAGGTGGGCTCCTACGAGCAGTACTTC.

This chain links TRBV5-1 with TRBJ2-3; 9 bases align to TRBD2. From germline, CDR1 is SGHRS and CDR2 YFSETQ. V shed 2 bases and J 2 bases; nucleotides not matched to a gene: 12. The CDR3 covers 18 residues. The CDR3 coding sequence is TGCGCCAGCAGCTTTAACGTTGAAGCGGGAGGTCTCACAGATACGCAGTATTTT. The encoded protein is CASSFNVEAGGLTDTQYF. Filled out from reference TRBV5-1 and TRBJ2-3, the complete variable domain reads KAGVTQTPRYLIKTRGQQVTLSCSPISGHRSVSWYQQTPGQGLQFLFEYFSETQRNKGNFPGRFSGRQFSNSRSEMNVSTLELGDSALYLCASSFNVEAGGLTDTQYFGPGTRLTVL.

Concerning this clone itself: The same CDR3 is also encoded by other DNA sequences in this sample. The chain has TRBV15 and TRBJ1-6, with TRBD1 as a possible D gene (5 bases). This CDR3 spans 18 amino acids. V was clipped by 1 base and J by 0 bases, with 13 bases between them. Germline CDR1 and CDR2: LNHNV and YYDKDF (reference sequence). The CDR3 protein is CATSRGGVKSSYNSPLHF. CDR3 DNA: TGTGCCACCAGCAGAGGGGGCGTCAAGAGCTCCTATAATTCACCCCTCCACTTT.

The V call is TRBV27, the J call TRBJ1-1, with 7 bases lining up with TRBD1. The CDR3 runs 13 residues. The V gene's germline CDR1 is MNHEY and CDR2 SMNVEV (reference sequence). V gave up 4 bases and J gave up 6 bases; unmatched junction bases: 5. The DNA of the CDR3 is TGTGCCAGCAGTTCATACAGGGGTGCTGAAGCTTTCTTT. Translation gives CASSSYRGAEAFF.

The V call is TRBV18, the J call TRBJ2-1, with D possibly TRBD2 on 7 matching bases. This CDR3 spans 14 amino acids. Trimming left V 0 bases short and J 7 bases short, with 10 bases between. The V gene's germline CDR1 is KGHSH and CDR2 LQKENI. CDR3 residues: CASSPPGGGNEQFF. Written as DNA, the CDR3 is TGTGCCAGCTCACCACCGGGAGGGGGGAATGAGCAGTTCTTC. The variable domain in full, with the rest retrieved from reference TRBV18 and TRBJ2-1, is NAGVMQNPRHLVRRRGQEARLRCSPMKGHSHVYWYRQLPEEGLKFMVYLQKENIIDESGMPKERFSAEFPKEGPSILRIQQVVRGDSAAYFCASSPPGGGNEQFFGPGTRLTVL.

A few counts support this clone. The chain joins TRBV18 to TRBJ1-2, with 7 bases that match TRBD1. CDR3 length: 12 residues. Germline CDR1 reads KGHSH; CDR2 reads LQKENI. Trimming took 4 bases from V and 4 from J; bases not matched to a gene: 0. The CDR3 bases are TGTGCCAGCTCACGGGACAGCTATGGCTACACCTTC. Translation gives CASSRDSYGYTF.

The chain links TRBV10-3 to TRBJ1-5; the D gene is possibly TRBD1 (5 bases). Germline CDR1 and CDR2: ENHRY and SYGVKD. The CDR3 consists of 13 residues. Trimming removed 7 bases at V and 4 bases at J, with 11 bases between. The CDR3 is CAINQQVNQPQHF. The CDR3 region has the DNA TGTGCCATCAATCAACAGGTAAATCAGCCCCAGCATTTT.

This clone was picked up one time. This chain links TRBV5-1 with TRBJ2-1; the match to TRBD1 covers 9 bases. CDR3 length equals 14 residues. V lost 3 bases, J lost 6 bases, and 4 bases stayed unmatched. Germline values: CDR1 SGHRS, CDR2 YFSETQ. The CDR3: CASSYGTGFNEQFF. Written as DNA, the CDR3 is TGCGCCAGCAGCTATGGGACAGGGTTCAATGAGCAGTTCTTC.

The chain has TRBV5-1 and TRBJ1-2; D remains ambiguous. V lost 4 bases and J lost 4, with 17 bases in between. Germline assignment: CDR1 SGHRS and CDR2 YFSETQ. The CDR3 sequence is 15 residues long. CDR3 sequence: CASSRGRGKGYGYTF. CDR3 nucleotides: TGCGCCAGCAGCAGAGGGCGCGGGAAGGGCTATGGCTACACCTTC.

CDR3 protein: CASGSGSVWPDTQYF. Written as DNA, the CDR3 is TGTGCCAGCGGTAGCGGGAGTGTATGGCCAGATACGCAGTATTTT. The chain couples TRBV28 to TRBJ2-3, with TRBD2 matching over 9 bases. Germline loops: CDR1 MDHEN, CDR2 SYDVKM. J lost 4 bases, V lost 8 bases, and 10 bases had no gene match. The CDR3 spans 15 residues. The full variable domain, with the rest looked up from reference TRBV28 and TRBJ2-3, is DVKVTQSSRYLVKRTGEKVFLECVQDMDHENMFWYRQDPGLGLRLIYFSYDVKMKEKGDIPEGYSVSREKKERFSLILESASTNQTSMYLCASGSGSVWPDTQYFGPGTRLTVL.

V usage is TRBV5-1 and J usage is TRBJ1-5, with D possibly TRBD1 on 5 matching bases. In germline, CDR1 is SGHRS, CDR2 YFSETQ. CDR3 length: 15 residues. Trimming shortened V by 0 bases and J by 6 bases, and 13 bases separated the two germline ends. The CDR3 reads CASSLDPGSGQPQHF. CDR3 DNA sequence: TGCGCCAGCAGCTTGGATCCAGGGTCGGGTCAGCCCCAGCATTTT.

The chain is built from TRBV19 and TRBJ2-3; 11 nucleotides agree with TRBD2. CDR1 and CDR2 (germline): LNHDA, SQIVND (reference sequence). The CDR3 runs to 14 residues. Unmatched junction bases numbered 5, after V lost 9 bases and J lost 3 bases. DNA of the CDR3: TGTGCCAGCAAACTAGCGGGAGTGACAGATACGCAGTATTTT. Amino acid sequence: CASKLAGVTDTQYF.

This clone appeared a single time. This sequence joins TRBV4-2 and TRBJ2-3, with 13 bases fitting TRBD2. With V trimmed by 1 base and J by 4 bases, 11 bases remained unmatched. The CDR3 extends over 19 amino acids. The germline V gene encodes CDR1 LGHNA and CDR2 YNFKEQ. The CDR3 nucleotides read TGTGCCAGCAGCCAAGGGACTAGCGGGAGTAGAATAGACTCAGATACGCAGTATTTT. Translated: CASSQGTSGSRIDSDTQYF.

The rearrangement joins TRBV5-1 to TRBJ2-5; 16 bases fit TRBD2. The CDR3 has 17 residues. CDR1 and CDR2 from the germline V gene are SGHRS and YFSETQ. Trimming removed 3 bases from V and 4 bases from J; junction bases left unmatched: 6. In nucleotides, the CDR3 is TGCGCCAGCAGCTCGGGACTAGCGGGAGGGCCGGGAGAGACCCAGTACTTC. It specifies CASSSGLAGGPGETQYF. Drawing the rest from reference TRBV5-1 and TRBJ2-5, the complete variable domain is KAGVTQTPRYLIKTRGQQVTLSCSPISGHRSVSWYQQTPGQGLQFLFEYFSETQRNKGNFPGRFSGRQFSNSRSEMNVSTLELGDSALYLCASSSGLAGGPGETQYFGPGTRLLVL.

The rearrangement links TRBV27 to TRBJ2-3; 9 bases match TRBD1. Per the germline V gene, CDR1 is MNHEY and CDR2 is SMNVEV (reference sequence). CDR3 length: 15 residues. V lost 4 bases and J lost 3; bases outside the gene matches: 5. The CDR3, as DNA: TGTGCCAGCAGTTCCCCGGGACAGGGTACAGATACGCAGTATTTT. Translating it yields CASSSPGQGTDTQYF.

This clone was observed a single time. The chain combines TRBV6-5 with TRBJ1-4; 11 bases are a match to TRBD1. J gave up 6 bases and V 4 bases, and 1 base lay outside the gene matches. The CDR3 runs to 14 residues. Germline V CDR1 and CDR2: MNHEY, SVGAGI. The CDR3 DNA follows: TGTGCCAGCAGTTGGACAGGGGGCGATGAAAAACTGTTTTTT. This codes for CASSWTGGDEKLFF.

The chain joins TRBV19 to TRBJ2-7, with TRBD1 identical over 9 bases. Germline V gene data show CDR1 as LNHDA and CDR2 as SQIVND (reference sequence). The CDR3 extends over 15 amino acids. Trimming removed 1 base from V and 6 bases from J; junction bases left unmatched: 7. CDR3 in amino acids: CASSIVPGQGGEQYF. The CDR3 region has the DNA TGTGCCAGTAGTATAGTACCGGGACAGGGAGGCGAGCAGTACTTC.

This sequence joins TRBV4-2 and TRBJ2-1; 13 nucleotides match TRBD2. V shed 3 bases and J 1 base; nucleotides not matched to a gene: 3. CDR1 and CDR2 (germline): LGHNA, YNFKEQ. CDR3 size: 17 residues. The CDR3 nucleotides read TGTGCCAGCAGCCAGGGGACTAGCGGGGCATCCTACAATGAGCAGTTCTTC. Translating it yields CASSQGTSGASYNEQFF.

This sequence joins TRBV13 and TRBJ2-3, with 9 positions matching TRBD2. With 2 bases clipped from V and 6 bases from J, the junction kept 9 bases outside the gene matches. CDR3 length: 16 residues. CDR1 PRHDT and CDR2 FYEKMQ come from the germline V gene (reference sequence). In nucleotides, the CDR3 is TGTGCCAGCAGCTTATGGCGTAGCGGGAGAGGCGATACGCAGTATTTT. This translates into CASSLWRSGRGDTQYF.

Of note for this clone: One end of the junction does not line up with germline, which may come from a read error. The rearrangement links TRBV7-9 to TRBJ2-1, with D unresolved. Germline V gene data show CDR1 as SEHNR and CDR2 as FQNEAQ (reference sequence). The CDR3 totals 15 residues. The CDR3 coding sequence is TGTCCCAGCCCGCCACAGCTATCCTCCTACAATGAGCAGTTCTTC. It specifies CPSPPQLSSYNEQFF.